The entry that follows covers one T cell receptor (beta chain) sequence. Antigen specificity is unknown. The data derive from a study of naive and memory T cell subsets. Notes on the study in general: Expression changes during T cell differentiation may affect RNA-based TCR counts.

CD4+ T cell IFNgamma after overnight CMV lysate exposure gave donor CMV status. Both TRBC1 and TRBC2 were covered by a beta constant-region primer of two equimolar oligonucleotides. An oligonucleotide with the SP2 primer and a 12-nucleotide UMI was ligated to the cDNA 3' end. Ligated cDNA was amplified by four rounds of PCR with nested alpha and beta constant-region primers and SP2. TCRdb recomputed calls from the UMI-ligation and nested PCR reads with MiXCR, one row per CDR3 protein. Of 81,000 or so distinct CDR3 sequences in the sample, 6% to 7.5% were seen once. The CDR3 has 14 residues. Trimming left V 6 bases short and J 5 bases short, with 16 bases between. Looked up from germline, CDR1 is MNHEY and CDR2 is SVGEGT.

The V gene is TRBV6-2 or TRBV6-3, the J gene TRBJ2-5; D may be TRBD2 (5 bases). This clonotype originated in a human donor in good health. Source material: central memory CD4+ T cells from blood. CDR3 DNA: TGTGCCAGCAGATATACCGGCGGCGGGGAGACCCAGTACTTC. Protein: CASRYTGGGETQYF.